The sequence of this T cell receptor (beta chain) was determined in a study of cytomegalovirus exposure and HLA in healthy donors. Use of 60 Vbeta and 13 Jbeta primers characterized the PCR. Authors' data handling: Around 9.9 million shared chains were among the roughly 80 million unique TCR beta chains that a later analysis counted. Clones were read by immunoSEQ multiplex PCR, and TCRdb kept only the in-frame ones, dropping some. The V and J calls and clone size were taken over from that table, and D and trimming were inferred from the DNA. Its table records about 96,000 clones. Comments on this clone: Antigen: not known.

Study-wide points: On later analysis, the bulk of CMV-associated TCR beta chains appeared to be HLA-restricted. When analyzed later, a missense DCLRE1C variant was found to be linked to TCR beta V- and J-gene trimming.

The V gene lost 6 bases and the J gene lost 1 base, with 12 bases spanning the gap. CDR3 length: 14 amino acids. Germline V CDR1 and CDR2: MNHEY, SVGAGI. J is TRBJ1-1 and V is TRBV6-5; a possible D gene is TRBD1 (5 bases). The clonotype was recovered from a woman aged 25 to 45 in good health and CMV-seronegative. Material: PBMCs. This chain's CDR3 is CASREQERNTEAFF. CDR3 sequence (DNA): TGTGCCAGCAGGGAACAGGAGCGGAACACTGAAGCTTTCTTT.